These 7 T cell receptor beta chains were all obtained from the same sample, sequenced in a study of vaccination and CD4 T cells after COVID-19. The Oncomine TCR Beta short-read assay sequenced DNA from cultured CD4+ T cells. TCRdb re-derived calls from the PCR reads in MiXCR, one entry per CDR3 protein. The sample carries about 20,000 distinct CDR3 sequences, about 68% recorded once. No antigen has been assigned to these receptors. As for treatment: approximately nine-day PBMC culture with coronavirus spike peptide pools or control peptides (ViraFEST assay). Material for sequencing was CD4+ T cells from blood, cultured in vitro. The receptors were sampled from a human donor who had recovered from COVID-19.

The genes are TRBV7-2 and TRBJ1-2; D gene uncertain. CDR1 and CDR2 from the germline V gene are SGHTA and FQGNSA. Between the trimmed V and J ends, which lost 6 bases and 7 bases, there was a span of 9 bases. This CDR3 contains 11 residues. The CDR3 region has the DNA TGTGCCAGCAGGTCGACGGGTGGCTACACCTTC. Its translation: CASRSTGGYTF.

The chain recombines TRBV7-9 with TRBJ1-2; perhaps TRBD1 as D (6 bases). This CDR3 spans 13 amino acids. V lost 4 bases, J lost 8 bases, and 14 bases lay in between. Germline CDR1 and CDR2: SEHNR and FQNEAQ (reference sequence). DNA of the CDR3: TGTGCCAGCAGCTCTGACAGGCTGGGAGGCTACACCTTC. Translated: CASSSDRLGGYTF.

The V gene is TRBV19, the J gene TRBJ2-7; 9 bases line up with TRBD1. The ends lost 5 bases at V and 5 bases at J; junction bases unmatched: 10. From germline, CDR1 is LNHDA and CDR2 SQIVND (reference sequence). This CDR3 comprises 15 residues. The CDR3 DNA reads TGTGCCAGTAGTCCGCGGGACAGGGCCGGCAACGAGCAGTACTTC. Protein sequence: CASSPRDRAGNEQYF.

The V gene is TRBV4-1, the J gene TRBJ1-2, with 8 bases matching TRBD1. Germline loops: CDR1 MGHRA, CDR2 YSYEKL. CDR3 length equals 15 residues. V shed 4 bases, J shed 3 bases, and the junction held 7 bases outside the gene matches. CDR3 coding DNA: TGCGCCAGCAGCCCACCGGACAGGGCGGACTATGGCTACACCTTC. Residues: CASSPPDRADYGYTF.

This rearrangement joins TRBV20-1 to TRBJ1-5, with D possibly being TRBD1 (5 bases). Looked up from germline, CDR1 is DFQATT and CDR2 is SNEGSKA (reference sequence). This CDR3 is 14 amino acids long. Trimming pared 2 bases from V and 5 bases from J, leaving 13 bases between. Written as DNA, the CDR3 is TGCAGTGCTAGAATCCCCATGGGGGATCAGCCCCAGCATTTT. This encodes CSARIPMGDQPQHF.

This chain links TRBV5-6 with TRBJ1-2, with unresolved D. The CDR3 is 13 amino acids. Per the germline V gene, CDR1 is SGHDT and CDR2 is YYEEEE. The V gene lost 0 bases and the J gene lost 4 bases, with 7 bases spanning the gap. The CDR3 nucleotides are TGTGCCAGCAGCTTGGACAGAATCTATGGCTACACCTTC. Protein product: CASSLDRIYGYTF. Supplemented by reference TRBV5-6 and TRBJ1-2, the full variable domain reads DAGVTQSPTHLIKTRGQQVTLRCSPKSGHDTVSWYQQALGQGPQFIFQYYEEEERQRGNFPDRFSGHQFPNYSSELNVNALLLGDSALYLCASSLDRIYGYTFGSGTRLTVV.

This clonotype was seen only a few times. The chain combines TRBV19 with TRBJ1-2; TRBD1 might be the D (6 bases). CDR3 length equals 15 residues. V was pared by 3 bases and J by 4 bases, with 15 bases between. Germline-derived CDR1 and CDR2 are LNHDA and SQIVND (reference sequence). CDR3 DNA: TGTGCCAGTAGTATCGCGGCAGGGGAAGTCTATGGCTACACCTTC. Its protein product is CASSIAAGEVYGYTF.